This T cell receptor beta chain was identified in a study of Ad26.COV2.S vaccination and SARS-CoV-2 variants. Study information: Ad26.COV2.S, an intramuscular injection, was given once or twice 56 days apart.

Details on this clone: Its antigen is not identified. Other DNA sequences in this specimen translate into the identical CDR3.

Study-wide results and limits: Comparability of non-spike TCR breadth was observed across vaccine and placebo recipients. Total responses of T cells may have been underestimated by the analyses of TCR breadth and depth.

Here immunoSEQ multiplex PCR was the method, and the copy in TCRdb shows in-frame clones only, minus some. The sample yields 510,000 or so clones, around nine tenths seen once. Treatment: about 20 received Ad26.COV2.S at low or high dose, single or two shots; roughly five received placebo; per-sample allocation not given. The investigators took samples on day 63 after the first vaccine or placebo injection. V lost 3 bases and J lost 5, with 19 bases in between. Germline CDR1 is MDHEN and CDR2 is SYDVKM. The CDR3 totals 16 residues. Material: peripheral blood, obtained in a trial of Ad26.COV2.S vaccine versus placebo. This TCR came from a person between 18 and 60 years old who received the Ad26.COV2.S COVID-19 vaccine or a placebo. J is TRBJ1-2 and V is TRBV28; D not certain. The CDR3 here is CASSFYPHGKGYGYTF. As DNA, the CDR3 is TGTGCCAGCAGTTTTTACCCGCATGGTAAAGGTTATGGCTACACCTTC.